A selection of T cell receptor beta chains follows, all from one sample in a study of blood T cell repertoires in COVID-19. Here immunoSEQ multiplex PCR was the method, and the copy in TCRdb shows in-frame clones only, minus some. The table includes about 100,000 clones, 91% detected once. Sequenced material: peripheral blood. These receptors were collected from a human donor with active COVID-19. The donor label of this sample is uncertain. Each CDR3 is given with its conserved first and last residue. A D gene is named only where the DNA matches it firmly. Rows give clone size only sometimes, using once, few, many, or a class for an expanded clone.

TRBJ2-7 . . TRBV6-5 CASIRGGGREQYF TGTGCCAGCATCAGGGGAGGGGGAAGAGAGCAGTACTTC
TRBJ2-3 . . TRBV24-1 CATSPGLGRADTQYF TGTGCCACCAGCCCGGGTCTGGGCAGGGCAGATACGCAGTATTTT
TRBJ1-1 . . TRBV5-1 CASSSQVNTEAFF TGCGCCAGCAGCTCACAGGTGAACACTGAAGCTTTCTTT
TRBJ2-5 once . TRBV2 CASSGSGGGETQYF TGTGCCAGCAGTGGATCGGGGGGCGGGGAGACCCAGTACTTC
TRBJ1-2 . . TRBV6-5 CASSYSSNRVGYTF TGTGCCAGCAGTTACTCGTCAAACAGGGTTGGCTACACCTTC
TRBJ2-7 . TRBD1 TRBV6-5 CASRLGQGFEQYF TGTGCCAGCAGACTTGGACAGGGGTTCGAGCAGTACTTC
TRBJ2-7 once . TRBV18 CASSGSRQAPEQYF TGTGCCAGCTCGGGGAGCCGACAGGCCCCCGAGCAGTACTTC
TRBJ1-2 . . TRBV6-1 CASSEFPANYGYTF TGTGCCAGCAGTGAATTCCCAGCTAACTATGGCTACACCTTC
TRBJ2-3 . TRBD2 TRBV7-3 CASSLHASGETDTQYF TGTGCCAGCAGCCTACACGCTAGCGGAGAGACAGATACGCAGTATTTT
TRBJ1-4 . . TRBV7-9 CASSADRTRGELFF TGTGCCAGCAGCGCCGACAGGACACGAGGAGAACTGTTTTTT
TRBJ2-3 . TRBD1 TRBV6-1 CASSEAPPSGTGNTDTQYF TGTGCCAGCAGTGAAGCGCCCCCCTCCGGGACAGGCAATACAGATACGCAGTATTTT
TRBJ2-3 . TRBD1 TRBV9 CASSYRGRVDTQYF TGTGCCAGCAGCTACAGGGGGCGGGTAGATACGCAGTATTTT
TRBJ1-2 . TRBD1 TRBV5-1 CASSQGQGYYGYTF TGCGCCAGCAGCCAAGGACAGGGGTACTATGGCTACACCTTC
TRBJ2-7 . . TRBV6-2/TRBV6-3 CASSYDRTTYEQYF TGTGCCAGCAGTTATGACCGCACTACCTACGAGCAGTACTTC
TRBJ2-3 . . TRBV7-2 CASSPSTTQYF TGTGCCAGCAGCCCGAGTACTACGCAGTATTTT
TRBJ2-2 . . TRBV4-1 CASSQVINTGELFF TGCGCCAGCAGCCAAGTCATCAACACCGGGGAGCTGTTTTTT
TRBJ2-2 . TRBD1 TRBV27 CASSLTGSDTGELFF TGTGCCAGCAGCCTGACAGGGTCAGACACCGGGGAGCTGTTTTTT
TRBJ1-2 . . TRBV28 CASSRPGVSIGYTF TGTGCCAGCAGCCGCCCGGGGGTCTCCATCGGCTACACCTTC
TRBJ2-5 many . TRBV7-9 CASSLAGDQETQYF TGTGCCAGCAGCTTAGCCGGGGACCAAGAGACCCAGTACTTC
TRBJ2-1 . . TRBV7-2 CASSLLVSFTNEQFF TGTGCCAGCAGCCTACTAGTTTCCTTTACCAATGAGCAGTTCTTC